Presented here are 30 T cell receptor beta chains from one specimen sequenced in a study of Graves' ophthalmopathy and Graves' hyperthyroidism. Amplification from RNA transcripts yielded the TCR beta CDR3 regions. In the first round, RT-PCR was carried out with HTBI primers, and a multiplex PCR formed the second round. TCRdb called the multiplex PCR reads again in MiXCR, with one record for every CDR3 protein. The repertoire has roughly 300,000 distinct CDR3 sequences, 15% to 20% of them found once; the top ten carry 12%. Sequencing was carried out using peripheral blood. The receptor set was obtained from an adult man with Graves' ophthalmopathy.

Ten or more counts support this clonotype. The genes are TRBV15 and TRBJ2-5, with no clear D. This CDR3 spans 12 amino acids. The V end lost 1 base, the J end lost 5 bases, and 5 bases lay between the germline ends. From germline, CDR1 is LNHNV and CDR2 YYDKDF (reference sequence). The CDR3 DNA reads as TGTGCCACCAGCAGAGCACGGGAGACCCAGTACTTC. Its protein product is CATSRARETQYF.

This clonotype occurred many times. The CDR3 here is CASNEGGLEIPQYF. DNA of the CDR3: TGTGCCAGCAACGAGGGGGGACTAGAGATTCCGCAGTATTTT. This sequence joins TRBV2 and TRBJ2-3; 8 bases are shared with TRBD2. CDR1 SNHLY and CDR2 FYNNEI come from the germline V gene. This CDR3 spans 14 amino acids. Trimming removed 7 bases from V and 10 bases from J; junction bases left unmatched: 13.

J is TRBJ1-3 and V is TRBV15; tentative D call: TRBD1 (5 bases). CDR1 is LNHNV and CDR2 is YYDKDF in the germline V gene (reference sequence). This CDR3 spans 15 amino acids. The ends were cut back, 5 bases at V and 0 bases at J, with 11 bases in the middle. The CDR3 nucleotides read TGTGCCACCAGCCCGGGGCGATTCTCTGGAAACACCATATATTTT. As protein: CATSPGRFSGNTIYF.

The chain carries TRBV28 and TRBJ1-5, with TRBD1 as a possible D gene (6 bases). Trimming cost V 6 bases and J 6 bases, with 24 bases left between them. This CDR3 is built from 17 residues. CDR1 MDHEN and CDR2 SYDVKM come from the germline V gene. The CDR3 DNA is TGTGCCAGCAGCCCTTTGGTAGTGGGGGGCAACGGTCAGCCCCAGCATTTT. Translated: CASSPLVVGGNGQPQHF.

The sample holds many counts of this clonotype. The chain is built from TRBV11-1 and TRBJ2-7, with 11 nucleotides matching TRBD2. The length of the CDR3 is 17 residues. Unmatched junction bases numbered 9, after V lost 3 bases and J lost 2 bases. Germline CDR1 is SGHAT and CDR2 is FQDESV (reference sequence). The CDR3 DNA reads TGTGCCAGCAGCTTCCCTCTAGCGGGAGGCCTTCCCTACGAGCAGTACTTC. Translation gives CASSFPLAGGLPYEQYF. Full variable domain (rest looked up from reference TRBV11-1 and TRBJ2-7): EAEVAQSPRYKITEKSQAVAFWCDPISGHATLYWYRQILGQGPELLVQFQDESVVDDSQLPKDRFSAERLKGVDSTLKIQPAELGDSAMYLCASSFPLAGGLPYEQYFGPGTRLTVT.

The chain is built from TRBV12-3 or TRBV12-4 and TRBJ1-2; no clear D. The CDR3 loop spans 12 amino acids. Trimming stripped 3 bases from V and 7 bases from J, with 9 bases between. The CDR3 DNA reads TGTGCCAGCAGTTTTCGCTGGGGTGGCTACACCTTC. This sequence encodes CASSFRWGGYTF.

This clonotype was detected many times. J is TRBJ1-2 and V is TRBV7-9, with D unresolved. Germline CDR1 is SEHNR and CDR2 is FQNEAQ (reference sequence). CDR3 length: 16 amino acids. V lost 5 bases and J lost 8, with 24 bases in between. The CDR3 region is CASSGESILTYGGYTF. The DNA for the CDR3 is TGTGCCAGCAGCGGAGAGTCGATATTAACATATGGGGGCTACACCTTC.

This clonotype was picked up many times. The CDR3 DNA follows: TGTGCCAGCAGCCAAGAAGCGGGTTCACCCCTCCACTTT. Translated, it gives CASSQEAGSPLHF. This chain connects TRBV3-1 to TRBJ1-6, with D uncertain. Deletions cut 0 bases from V and 9 bases from J, with 6 bases between. This CDR3 comprises 13 residues. Looked up from germline, CDR1 is LGHDT and CDR2 is YNNKEL (reference sequence).

This clonotype was observed many times. This chain links TRBV6-2 or TRBV6-3 with TRBJ1-5, with a possible D match to TRBD1 (6 bases). This CDR3 has 12 residues. With 5 bases removed from V and 4 bases from J, the gap between germline ends came to 6 bases. Germline-derived CDR1 and CDR2 are MNHEY and SVGEGT. The CDR3 loop is CASSQGNQPQHF. As DNA, the CDR3 is TGTGCCAGCAGTCAGGGGAATCAGCCCCAGCATTTT.

The chain is built from TRBV20-1 and TRBJ1-1; 7 positions agree with TRBD1. The CDR3 runs to 15 residues. V was pared by 1 base and J by 0 bases, with 5 bases of the junction left unmatched. The germline gives CDR1 DFQATT, CDR2 SNEGSKA (reference sequence). The CDR3, as DNA: TGCAGTGCTAGAGGGGCACAGGGGATGAACACTGAAGCTTTCTTT. This encodes CSARGAQGMNTEAFF.

This clonotype came up many times. This chain joins TRBV30 and TRBJ2-7; no reliable D call. This CDR3 comprises 12 residues. Germline V gene data show CDR1 as GTSNPN and CDR2 as SVGIG (reference sequence). Trimming stripped 0 bases from V and 4 bases from J, with 7 bases between. Here the CDR3 DNA reads TGTGCCTGGAGTGTAAGGTGGTACGAGCAGTACTTC. Translating it yields CAWSVRWYEQYF.

In this sample, this clonotype turned up many times. The chain has TRBV2 and TRBJ2-5, with 10 positions matching TRBD1. Germline V gives CDR1 SNHLY, CDR2 FYNNEI. The CDR3 runs to 16 residues. V shed 2 bases, J shed 5 bases, and the junction held 8 bases outside the gene matches. CDR3 nucleotide sequence: TGTGCCAGCAGTGAACGGTGGACAGGGGGAGCGGAGACCCAGTACTTC. This sequence encodes CASSERWTGGAETQYF. The full variable domain, completed using reference TRBV2 and TRBJ2-5, is EPEVTQTPSHQVTQMGQEVILRCVPISNHLYFYWYRQILGQKVEFLVSFYNNEISEKSEIFDDQFSVERPDGSNFTLKIRSTKLEDSAMYFCASSERWTGGAETQYFGPGTRLLVL.

This clonotype was detected many times. The CDR3 region is CSVRSPQGAKNIQYF. The DNA of the CDR3 is TGCAGCGTTCGTTCTCCTCAGGGGGCCAAAAACATTCAGTACTTC. This chain connects TRBV29-1 to TRBJ2-4, with D possibly being TRBD1 (6 bases). CDR1 and CDR2 (germline): SQVTM, ANQGSEA. This CDR3 comprises 15 residues. V gave up 5 bases and J gave up 1 base, with 15 bases separating them.

This clonotype was detected only once. The chain joins TRBV30 to TRBJ1-5; a weak D match, TRBD1 (5 bases). With 3 bases removed from V and 0 bases from J, the gap between germline ends came to 9 bases. Germline-derived CDR1 and CDR2 are GTSNPN and SVGIG (reference sequence). The CDR3 covers 14 residues. CDR3 sequence: CAWSIGHSNQPQHF. DNA of the CDR3: TGTGCCTGGAGCATAGGACATAGCAATCAGCCCCAGCATTTT.

This clonotype was observed at least ten times. This chain links TRBV12-3 or TRBV12-4 with TRBJ1-1; 12 bases align to TRBD1. This CDR3 is 14 amino acids long. V dropped 6 bases and J dropped 5; count of bases not matched to a gene: 4. CDR3 nucleotide sequence: TGTGCCAGCAGCCGGGACAGGGGGCGGACTGAAGCTTTCTTT. This codes for CASSRDRGRTEAFF.

This clonotype has a count of ten or more. A read error is possible here, since a much larger clone lies one base away. V and J are TRBV12-3 or TRBV12-4 and TRBJ1-5; D uncertain. This CDR3 has 13 amino acids. Trimming removed 3 bases at V and 7 bases at J, with 10 bases between. The DNA for the CDR3 is TGTGCCAGCAGTTTCGTCTCCCGGCAGCCCCAGCATTTT. Amino acids: CASSFVSRQPQHF.

At least ten counts were recorded for this clonotype. The J gene is TRBJ1-2, the V gene TRBV6-5; 11 positions agree with TRBD1. J lost 3 bases, V lost 2 bases, and 5 bases had no gene match. The CDR3 contains 16 residues. Germline values: CDR1 MNHEY, CDR2 SVGAGI. CDR3 sequence reads: CASSYGTGGSYYGYTF. The DNA of the CDR3 is TGTGCCAGCAGTTACGGGACAGGGGGTAGCTACTATGGCTACACCTTC.

The rearrangement uses TRBV6-1 and TRBJ1-3, with TRBD1 matching 7 bases. Germline V gene data show CDR1 as MNHNS and CDR2 as SASEGT. V shed 5 bases and J 8 bases; nucleotides not matched to a gene: 9. CDR3 length: 14 amino acids. CDR3 region: CASSLNRGRDTIYF. Written as DNA, the CDR3 is TGTGCCAGCAGTCTAAACAGGGGACGAGACACCATATATTTT.

The chain couples TRBV6-2 or TRBV6-3 to TRBJ1-2, with 8 bases aligning to TRBD1. V lost 6 bases, J lost 2 bases, and 8 bases stayed unmatched. The CDR3 is 15 amino acids. Germline V lookup: CDR1 MNHEY, CDR2 SVGEGT. Here the CDR3 reads CASRLYDRGNYGYTF. In DNA, the CDR3 is TGTGCCAGCAGATTATACGACAGGGGCAACTATGGCTACACCTTC.

CDR3 in amino acids: CASSEWAFEGYTF. The DNA of the CDR3 is TGTGCCAGCAGTGAGTGGGCCTTTGAAGGCTACACCTTC. The chain carries TRBV2 and TRBJ1-2; no reliable D call. The germline gives CDR1 SNHLY, CDR2 FYNNEI. CDR3 length: 13 amino acids. V gave up 3 bases and J gave up 8 bases, with 13 bases separating them.

The V gene is TRBV6-1, the J gene TRBJ1-3; no definite D call. The CDR3 covers 14 residues. Germline V lookup: CDR1 MNHNS, CDR2 SASEGT. The V and J ends lost 7 bases and 3 bases respectively, with 13 bases between them. DNA for the CDR3: TGTGCCAGCACCAGGCCGTTTGATGGAAACACCATATATTTT. Amino acids: CASTRPFDGNTIYF.

V gene TRBV12-3 or TRBV12-4 combines with J gene TRBJ2-7; D not certain. The CDR3 has 11 amino acids. Trimming shortened V by 4 bases and J by 7 bases, and 8 bases separated the two germline ends. The CDR3 loop reads CASSSRWEQYF. For the CDR3, the DNA is TGTGCCAGCAGTTCGAGGTGGGAGCAGTACTTC.

Many counts were recorded for this clonotype. The rearrangement uses TRBV6-2 or TRBV6-3 and TRBJ2-5, with 7 bases fitting TRBD1. This CDR3 region has 12 residues. Germline V CDR1 and CDR2: MNHEY, SVGEGT. J gave up 2 bases and V 9 bases, and 3 bases lay outside the gene matches. For the CDR3, the DNA is TGTGCCAGTAACAGGGGTCAAGAGACCCAGTACTTC. It is translated as CASNRGQETQYF.

This clonotype was detected ten times or more. The V and J genes are TRBV28 and TRBJ1-1, with 11 bases fitting TRBD1. Germline lookup yields CDR1 MDHEN and CDR2 SYDVKM. The CDR3 is 14 residues long. V lost 8 bases, J lost 6 bases, and 8 bases stayed unmatched. The CDR3 DNA reads TGTGCCAGCTCGCCGGGGGACAGGGGGGCTGAAGCTTTCTTT. This gives the protein CASSPGDRGAEAFF.

Ten or more counts support this clonotype. This rearrangement joins TRBV6-1 to TRBJ1-2, with D possibly TRBD1 on 6 matching bases. From germline, CDR1 is MNHNS and CDR2 SASEGT. The length of the CDR3 is 13 residues. Trimming removed 6 bases at V and 2 bases at J, with 10 bases between. The CDR3 DNA is TGTGCCAGCAGGGACGGGGGCAACTATGGCTACACCTTC. Its protein is CASRDGGNYGYTF.

This clonotype was recorded at least ten times. This chain uses TRBV13 with TRBJ1-2, with D possibly being TRBD1 (6 bases). CDR3 length: 16 residues. V was trimmed by 4 bases and J by 2 bases, leaving 17 bases between them. From germline, CDR1 is PRHDT and CDR2 FYEKMQ (reference sequence). The DNA for the CDR3 is TGTGCCAGCAGCTCTGAGGCAGGGGTATGGAACTATGGCTACACCTTC. This translates into CASSSEAGVWNYGYTF. The full variable domain, with the rest looked up from reference TRBV13 and TRBJ1-2, is AAGVIQSPRHLIKEKRETATLKCYPIPRHDTVYWYQQGPGQDPQFLISFYEKMQSDKGSIPDRFSAQQFSDYHSELNMSSLELGDSALYFCASSSEAGVWNYGYTFGSGTRLTVV.

This clonotype was found once. At one of its ends the junction is not consistent with the germline gene, which may arise from a read error. The V call is TRBV3-1, the J call TRBJ1-1; D is uncertain. Germline V gene sequence: CDR1 LGHDT, CDR2 YNNKEL (reference sequence). CDR3 size: 14 residues. The CDR3 DNA reads as TGTACCAGCAGCCAAGCCCCGGGTGGGACTGAAGCTTTCTTT. The encoded protein is CTSSQAPGGTEAFF.

Many counts were recorded for this clonotype. This chain links TRBV20-1 with TRBJ2-7; 7 bases map to TRBD2. CDR1 and CDR2 from the germline V gene are DFQATT and SNEGSKA (reference sequence). CDR3 length: 14 residues. Germline trimming cut 3 bases from V and 2 bases from J; bases unmatched to any gene: 7. This CDR3 is CSASVGTIPYEQYF. CDR3 in DNA: TGCAGTGCTAGCGTCGGGACTATACCCTACGAGCAGTACTTC.

In this sample, this clonotype turned up many times. V is TRBV7-2 and J is TRBJ2-7; 9 positions match TRBD2. The CDR3 covers 11 residues. Looked up from germline, CDR1 is SGHTA and CDR2 is FQGNSA. Losses at the gene ends were 1 base for V and 13 bases for J; bases not matched to a gene: 2. Written as DNA, the CDR3 is TGTGCCAGCAGCTTAGGCGGGGGGGCTTACTTC. As protein: CASSLGGGAYF.

This sequence joins TRBV20-1 and TRBJ2-7; D remains ambiguous. Germline V gene lookup returns CDR1 DFQATT and CDR2 SNEGSKA (reference sequence). The CDR3 spans 14 residues. Trimming took 2 bases from V and 0 from J, leaving 11 bases between them. CDR3 protein: CSARMQASSYEQYF. Here the CDR3 DNA reads TGCAGTGCTAGAATGCAGGCTTCCTCCTACGAGCAGTACTTC.